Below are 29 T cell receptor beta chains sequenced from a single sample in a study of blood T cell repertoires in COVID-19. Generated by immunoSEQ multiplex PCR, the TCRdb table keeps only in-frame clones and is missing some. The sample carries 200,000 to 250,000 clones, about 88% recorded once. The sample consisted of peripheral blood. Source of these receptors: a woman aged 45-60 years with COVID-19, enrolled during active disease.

Written as DNA, the CDR3 is TGCGCCAGCAGCCTCCTAGGCCCACTACCGATGGAAAAACTGTTTTTT. Translating it yields CASSLLGPLPMEKLFF. V gene TRBV4-1 combines with J gene TRBJ1-4; D unresolved. This CDR3 comprises 16 residues. Trimming left V 4 bases short and J 8 bases short, with 20 bases between. Germline V gene lookup returns CDR1 MGHRA and CDR2 YSYEKL.

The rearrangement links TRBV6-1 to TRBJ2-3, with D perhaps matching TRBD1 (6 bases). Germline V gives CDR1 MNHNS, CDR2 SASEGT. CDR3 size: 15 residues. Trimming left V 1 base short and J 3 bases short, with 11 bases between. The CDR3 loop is CASSEGTGMTDTQYF. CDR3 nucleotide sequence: TGTGCCAGCAGTGAAGGAACAGGGATGACAGATACGCAGTATTTT.

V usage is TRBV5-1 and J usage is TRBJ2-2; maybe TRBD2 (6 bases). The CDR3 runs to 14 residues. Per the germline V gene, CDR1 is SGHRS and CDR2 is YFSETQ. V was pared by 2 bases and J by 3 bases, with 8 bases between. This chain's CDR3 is CASSLGGDTGELFF. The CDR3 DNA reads TGCGCCAGCAGCTTAGGCGGGGACACCGGGGAGCTGTTTTTT.

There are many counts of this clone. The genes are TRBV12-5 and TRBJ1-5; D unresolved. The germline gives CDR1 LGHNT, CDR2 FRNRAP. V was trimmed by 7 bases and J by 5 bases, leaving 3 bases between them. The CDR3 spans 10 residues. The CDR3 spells CASAHQPQHF. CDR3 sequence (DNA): TGTGCTAGTGCTCATCAGCCCCAGCATTTT.

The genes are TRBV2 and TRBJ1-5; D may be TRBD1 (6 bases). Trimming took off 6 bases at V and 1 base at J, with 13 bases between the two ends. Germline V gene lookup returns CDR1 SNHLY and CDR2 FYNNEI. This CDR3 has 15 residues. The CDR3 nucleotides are TGTGCCAGCAGGACGGGAGGGGGGAGCAATCAGCCCCAGCATTTT. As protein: CASRTGGGSNQPQHF.

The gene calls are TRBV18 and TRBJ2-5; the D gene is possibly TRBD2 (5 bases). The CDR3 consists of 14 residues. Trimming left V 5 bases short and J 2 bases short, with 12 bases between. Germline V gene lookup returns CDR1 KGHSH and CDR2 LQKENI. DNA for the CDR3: TGTGCCAGCTCATGGGTTAGAGGGCAAGAGACCCAGTACTTC. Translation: CASSWVRGQETQYF.

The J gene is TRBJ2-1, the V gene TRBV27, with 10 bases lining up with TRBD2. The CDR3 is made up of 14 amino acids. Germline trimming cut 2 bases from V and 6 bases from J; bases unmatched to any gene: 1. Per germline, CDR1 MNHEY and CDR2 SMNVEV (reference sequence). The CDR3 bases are TGTGCCAGCAGTTTAAGCGGGGGGGCCAATGAGCAGTTCTTC. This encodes CASSLSGGANEQFF.

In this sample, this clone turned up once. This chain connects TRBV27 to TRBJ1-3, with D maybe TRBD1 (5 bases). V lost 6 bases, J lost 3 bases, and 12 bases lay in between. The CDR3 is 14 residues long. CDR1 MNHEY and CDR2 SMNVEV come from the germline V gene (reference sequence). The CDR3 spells CASSPIRGGNTIYF. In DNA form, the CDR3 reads TGTGCCAGCAGCCCGATTAGGGGTGGAAACACCATATATTTT.

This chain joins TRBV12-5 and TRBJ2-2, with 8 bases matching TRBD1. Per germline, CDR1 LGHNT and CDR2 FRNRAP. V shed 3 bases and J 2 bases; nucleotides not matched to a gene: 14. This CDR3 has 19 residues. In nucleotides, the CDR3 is TGTGCTAGTGGTTTTGCCCGGTCGGACAGGGCCATCAACACCGGGGAGCTGTTTTTT. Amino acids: CASGFARSDRAINTGELFF.

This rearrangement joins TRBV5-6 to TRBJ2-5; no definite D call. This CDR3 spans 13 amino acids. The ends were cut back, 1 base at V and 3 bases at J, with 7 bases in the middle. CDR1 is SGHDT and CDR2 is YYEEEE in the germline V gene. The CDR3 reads CASSLLSEETQYF. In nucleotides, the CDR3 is TGTGCCAGCAGCTTGTTGAGCGAAGAGACCCAGTACTTC.

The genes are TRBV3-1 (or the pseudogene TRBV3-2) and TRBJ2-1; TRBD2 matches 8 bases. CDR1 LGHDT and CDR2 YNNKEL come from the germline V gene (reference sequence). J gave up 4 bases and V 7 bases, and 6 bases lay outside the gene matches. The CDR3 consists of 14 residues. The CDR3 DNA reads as TGTGCCAGCAAGGTTAGCGGGGTTTACAATGAGCAGTTCTTC. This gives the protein CASKVSGVYNEQFF.

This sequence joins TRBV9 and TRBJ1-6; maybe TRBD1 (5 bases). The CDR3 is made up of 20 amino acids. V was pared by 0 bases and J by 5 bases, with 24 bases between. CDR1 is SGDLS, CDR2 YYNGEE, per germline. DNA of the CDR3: TGTGCCAGCAGCGTAGGAATAGGACACGGGCTAATTCGTGATAATTCACCCCTCCACTTT. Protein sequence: CASSVGIGHGLIRDNSPLHF.

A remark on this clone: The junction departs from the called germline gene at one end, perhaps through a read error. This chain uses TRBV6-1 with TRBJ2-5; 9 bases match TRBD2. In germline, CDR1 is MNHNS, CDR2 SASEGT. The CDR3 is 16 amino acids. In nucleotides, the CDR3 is TGTGCCAGCAGTGAGCAAAGGGGAGCGGGGGGCGAGAACCAGTACTTC. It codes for CASSEQRGAGGENQYF.

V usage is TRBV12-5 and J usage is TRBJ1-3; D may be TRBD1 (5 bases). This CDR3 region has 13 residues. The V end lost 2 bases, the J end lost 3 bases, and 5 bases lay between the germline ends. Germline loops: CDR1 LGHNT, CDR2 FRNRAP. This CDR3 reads CASGLTGGNTIYF. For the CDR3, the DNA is TGTGCTAGTGGTTTGACAGGTGGAAACACCATATATTTT.

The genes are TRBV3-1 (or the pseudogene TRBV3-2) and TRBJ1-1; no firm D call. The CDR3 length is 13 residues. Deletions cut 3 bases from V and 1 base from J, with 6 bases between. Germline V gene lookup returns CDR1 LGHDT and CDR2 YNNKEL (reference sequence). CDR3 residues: CASSHGRNTEAFF. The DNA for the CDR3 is TGTGCCAGCAGCCATGGTAGGAACACTGAAGCTTTCTTT.

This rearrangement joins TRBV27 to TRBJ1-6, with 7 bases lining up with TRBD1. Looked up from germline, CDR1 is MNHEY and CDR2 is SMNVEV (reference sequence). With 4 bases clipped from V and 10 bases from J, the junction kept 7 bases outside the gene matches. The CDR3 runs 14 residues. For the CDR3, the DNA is TGTGCCAGCAGTTGGGACAGAGCCGGATCACCCCTCCACTTT. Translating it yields CASSWDRAGSPLHF.

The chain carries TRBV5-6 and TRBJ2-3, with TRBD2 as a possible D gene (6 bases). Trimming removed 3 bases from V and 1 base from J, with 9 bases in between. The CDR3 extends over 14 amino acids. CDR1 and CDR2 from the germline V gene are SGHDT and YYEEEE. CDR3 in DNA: TGTGCCAGCAGCTCGGGAGCACGCACAGATACGCAGTATTTT. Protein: CASSSGARTDTQYF.

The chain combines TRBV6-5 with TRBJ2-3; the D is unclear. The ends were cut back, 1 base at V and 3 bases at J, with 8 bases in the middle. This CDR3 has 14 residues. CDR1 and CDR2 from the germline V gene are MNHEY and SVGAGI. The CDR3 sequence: CASSYLPRTDTQYF. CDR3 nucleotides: TGTGCCAGCAGTTACTTGCCCCGGACAGATACGCAGTATTTT.

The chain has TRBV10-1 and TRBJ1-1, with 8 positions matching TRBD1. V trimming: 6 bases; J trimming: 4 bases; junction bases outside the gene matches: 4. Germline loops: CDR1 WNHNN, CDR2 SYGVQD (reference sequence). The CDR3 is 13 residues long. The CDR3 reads CASSQGAITEAFF. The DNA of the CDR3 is TGCGCCAGCAGCCAGGGGGCGATCACTGAAGCTTTCTTT.

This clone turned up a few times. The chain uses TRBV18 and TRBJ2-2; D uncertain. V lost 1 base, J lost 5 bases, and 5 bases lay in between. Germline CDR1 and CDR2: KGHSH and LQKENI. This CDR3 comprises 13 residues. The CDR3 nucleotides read TGTGCCAGCTCACCACTAGAAACCGGGGAGCTGTTTTTT. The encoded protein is CASSPLETGELFF.

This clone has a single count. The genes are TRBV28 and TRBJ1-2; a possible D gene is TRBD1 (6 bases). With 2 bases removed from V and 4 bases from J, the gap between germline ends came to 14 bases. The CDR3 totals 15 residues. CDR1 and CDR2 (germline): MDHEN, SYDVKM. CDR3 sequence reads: CASSLGGATLYGYTF. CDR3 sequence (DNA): TGTGCCAGCAGTTTAGGGGGGGCCACCCTCTATGGCTACACCTTC.

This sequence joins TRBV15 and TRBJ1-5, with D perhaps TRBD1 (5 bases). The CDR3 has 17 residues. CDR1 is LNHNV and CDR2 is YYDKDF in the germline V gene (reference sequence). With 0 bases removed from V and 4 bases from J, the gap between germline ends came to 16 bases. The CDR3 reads CATSRDRWRGGNQPQHF. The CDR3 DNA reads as TGTGCCACCAGCAGAGATCGATGGCGGGGGGGGAATCAGCCCCAGCATTTT. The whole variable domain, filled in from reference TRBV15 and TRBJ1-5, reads DAMVIQNPRYQVTQFGKPVTLSCSQTLNHNVMYWYQQKSSQAPKLLFHYYDKDFNNEADTPDNFQSRRPNTSFCFLDIRSPGLGDTAMYLCATSRDRWRGGNQPQHFGDGTRLSIL.

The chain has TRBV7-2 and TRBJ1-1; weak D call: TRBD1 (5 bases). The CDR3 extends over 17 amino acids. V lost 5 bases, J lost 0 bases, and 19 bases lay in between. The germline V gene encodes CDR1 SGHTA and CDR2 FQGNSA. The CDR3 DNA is TGTGCCAGCAGCCCCCGCGGGGGTGGCGTTATGAACACTGAAGCTTTCTTT. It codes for CASSPRGGGVMNTEAFF.

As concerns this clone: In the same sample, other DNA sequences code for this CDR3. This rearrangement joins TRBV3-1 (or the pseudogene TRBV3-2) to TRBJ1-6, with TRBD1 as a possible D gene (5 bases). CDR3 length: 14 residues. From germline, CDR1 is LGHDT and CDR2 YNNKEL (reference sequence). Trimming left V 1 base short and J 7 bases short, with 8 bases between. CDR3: CASSQVQGNSPLHF. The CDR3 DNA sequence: TGTGCCAGCAGCCAAGTGCAGGGAAATTCACCCCTCCACTTT.

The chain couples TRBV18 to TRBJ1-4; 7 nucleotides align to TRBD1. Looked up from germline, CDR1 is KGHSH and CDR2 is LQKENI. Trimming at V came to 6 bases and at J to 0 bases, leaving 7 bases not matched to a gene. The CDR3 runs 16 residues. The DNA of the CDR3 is TGTGCCAGCTCGCCTGGAGACAGGGCAACTAATGAAAAACTGTTTTTT. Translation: CASSPGDRATNEKLFF.

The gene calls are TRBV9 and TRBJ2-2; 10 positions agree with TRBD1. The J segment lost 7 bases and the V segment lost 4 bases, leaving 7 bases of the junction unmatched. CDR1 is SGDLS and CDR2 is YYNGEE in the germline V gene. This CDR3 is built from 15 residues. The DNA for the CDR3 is TGTGCCAGCAGCCCAGACAGGGGGCGCATCGGGGAGCTGTTTTTT. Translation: CASSPDRGRIGELFF.

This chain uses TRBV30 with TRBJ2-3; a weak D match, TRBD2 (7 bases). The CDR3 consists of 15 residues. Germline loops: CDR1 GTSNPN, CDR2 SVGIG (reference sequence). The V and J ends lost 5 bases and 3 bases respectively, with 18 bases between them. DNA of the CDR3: TGTGCCTGGGGATCACAGGGAGGGAGGACAGATACGCAGTATTTT. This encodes CAWGSQGGRTDTQYF.

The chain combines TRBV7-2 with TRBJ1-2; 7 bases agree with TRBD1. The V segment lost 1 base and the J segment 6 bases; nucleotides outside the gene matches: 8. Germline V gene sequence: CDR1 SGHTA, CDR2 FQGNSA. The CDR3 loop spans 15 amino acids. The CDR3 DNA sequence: TGTGCCAGCAGCTTAGGCCTAGGGGGCGCCGATGGCTACACCTTC. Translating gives CASSLGLGGADGYTF.

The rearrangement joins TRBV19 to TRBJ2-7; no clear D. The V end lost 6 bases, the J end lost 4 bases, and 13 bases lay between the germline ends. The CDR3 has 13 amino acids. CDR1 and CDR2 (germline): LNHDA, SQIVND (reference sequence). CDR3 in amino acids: CASSLSRGYEQYF. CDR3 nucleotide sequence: TGTGCCAGTAGCTTGTCGAGAGGTTACGAGCAGTACTTC.